This TCR beta chain was documented in a study of long-term antiretroviral therapy in people with HIV (dated by TCRdb to about 2022). In terms of the full investigation: The earliest samples were collected about a decade before the 2015 WHO recommendation for immediate ART, when ART was typically delayed until CD4 counts fell. A total of 192 cryopreserved PBMC samples came from approximately 30 adults with confirmed HIV infection and were collected serially over a mean of roughly six years (range 1-12). No cross-contamination during QIAcube processing turned up in test extractions that ran a monoclonal T-cell line alongside 30 to 35 polyclonal samples. Whether ART initiation and durable HIV suppression were associated with changes in peripheral blood TRB repertoire composition and diversity was tested in a retrospective serial study. Of the approximately 28 participants with HIV, eleven were female.

The immunoSEQ hsTCRB v3.0 assay was used at survey level resolution for TRB variable region sequencing. The targeted TRB sequencing depth was about 40,000-55,000 T-cell genomes per sample. An Illumina MiSeq with a v3 150-cycle kit was used to sequence the pooled TRB libraries. On the study's bioinformatics: Analysis of repertoires was carried out in R inside a reproducible Nextflow workflow spanning QC, data transformation and analysis. LymphoSeq2, an R package for AIRR-Seq data exploration, was used to implement custom analyses. Four samples that produced fewer than 5000 total TRB sequences were removed, so under 200 HIV repertoires were analyzed. Among the roughly 190 retained HIV repertoires, 55 to 60 were collected before ART initiation and around 130 after ART initiation. Repertoires were downsampled to 5000 TRB nucleotide sequences, and summary statistics were averaged over 100 downsampling iterations. Only TRB sequences with CDR3 regions of at least seven amino acids were retained for analysis. A Shannon entropy-derived clonality score and the Gini coefficient were used to measure diversity. In repertoire networks, the top 5000 CDR3 amino acid sequences were linked whenever an edit distance of one separated two sequences. GLIPH2 predicted antigen specificity groups and MHC restriction for TRB CDR3 amino acid sequences. To flag known associations with CMV, EBV, HIV or tissue antigens, CDR3 amino acid sequences were compared against VDJdb and McPAS-TCR. Pre-ART, post-ART and control groups were compared with Wilcoxon signed-rank tests and Holm-Bonferroni correction. TCRdb stores this immuneACCESS table with in-frame sequences only. Part of the clones is absent; in the studies checked, under half of the shortfall reflects unresolved V genes, and no reason is known for the rest. The V and J calls and the clone size are those of that table, but D and trimming were determined from the DNA. The sample table contains approximately 22,000 clones; only one count was recorded for under 90% of them. The leading ten clones occupy roughly a sixth of the sample.

To be included, a participant needed at least one PBMC sample from before ART initiation plus at least two post-ART samples. Treatment was received in the United States of America by all participants with HIV. Before DNA extraction, cryopreserved samples of roughly 0.85-11 million PBMC were thawed and then washed. At the time of the earliest PBMC sample, participants with HIV were aged between about 23 and 54 years. Each participant contributed PBMC samples from 1-4 timepoints before ART initiation and 2-8 timepoints after ART initiation, with a median of 7 samples. Serial HIV viral load, CD4+ T-cell count, ART history and demographic data were obtained for every participant. Genomic DNA was extracted from unsorted PBMC with a Qiagen kit on a QIAcube, with processing performed in batches of 12 samples. For this clone: This clone's antigen is unknown. No base quality information exists; no much larger clone differs at one position.

Per the germline V gene (reference sequence), SEHNR is the CDR1 and FQNEAQ is the CDR2. CDR3 length: 13 amino acids, cysteine to phenylalanine. This entry keeps only the CDR3 DNA: 39 bases, framed from base 1. V is pared back by 1 base and J by 8 bases, with 8 bases lying between the germline termini. General findings and caveats noted by the study authors: CDR3 length ranges in HIV repertoires were narrower than in controls, and network structure suggested an antigen-experienced repertoire with only a slight naive shift after ART. Since PBMC availability was limited, sequencing covered only the TCR beta chain, with no alpha chain pairing. No data were available on ART adherence, viral resistance or therapy changes, limiting inferences about post-ART repertoire changes. Unsorted PBMC were profiled instead of sorted CD4+ and CD8+ T cells because pre-ART samples had limited cell numbers. A significant increase in TRB diversity was found to be associated with ART initiation, although TRB diversity was observed to remain significantly below that of transplant donor controls even after long-term ART. Samples dated from the mid-2000s to the late 2010s, and the ART regimens used may be less effective than current ones. The repertoire was dominated across all time points by expanded TRB clones identified before ART initiation, although this dominance was seen to fluctuate and to decrease in many PLHIV after ART.

The chain is made from TRBV7-9 and TRBJ2-2; no D segment can be confidently identified. The clonotype was recovered from a man aged 35 to 55 with HIV. The sample was unsorted PBMCs, taken 0.5 years before starting antiretroviral therapy. The nucleotides read TGTGCCAGCAGCTTAGTGTTTGTAGGGGAGCTGTTTTTT. This yields the protein CASSLVFVGELFF.